This TCR beta chain was sequenced for a study of blood T cell repertoires in COVID-19 (TCRdb year 2020). Describing the broader study: Samples from collaborators originated in the United States, Italy and Spain and spanned both the acute and convalescent phases of COVID-19. The material from the prospective study consisted of cDNA or gDNA derived from T cells, B-cell-depleted T cells, or PBMCs. The samples were drawn from the first 160 participants of the ongoing ImmuneRACE study and from 950 to 1,500 subjects provided by 6 global collaborators. Deeply sampled blood TCRbeta repertoires from subjects exposed to, actively infected with, or recovered from COVID-19 were included in the dataset. Sample metadata almost always included a de-identified subject ID, COVID-19 status, age in years and sex. HLA class I and class II types, where available, came from metadata supplied by the sample provider rather than from assay-based typing. The repertoires were made available in a free public database intended to serve as a resource for research on the immune response to SARS-CoV-2. Here is what the overall study found, with its caveats: Clinical and demographic metadata were provided uncurated, with the amount varying by source and participant.

TCRbeta CDR3 regions were amplified from genomic DNA using the immunoSEQ Assay, a bias-controlled multiplex PCR. The authors' pipeline ran thus. Nucleated cell counts per sample were estimated from amplification of reference gene primers within the assay. To quantify the absolute abundance of each unique TCRbeta CDR3 rearrangement, sequence reads were collapsed and filtered. Productive Simpson clonality was computed per sample as the square root of Simpson's diversity index over productive rearrangements. TCRdb holds this immuneACCESS table with in-frame rearrangements only. Some clones are missing; in checked studies, unresolved V genes explain under half, and the rest has no known cause. V and J calls and clone size follow that table, whereas D and trimming were derived from the DNA. The sample table contains hundreds of thousands of clones; only one count was recorded for approximately 83% of them. The top ten clonotypes cover 2.5% to 3% of the sample.

About this clone: Its cognate antigen has yet to be identified. One base away there is no much larger clone; base qualities are not given.

Each collaborating institution followed its own protocols to collect whole blood in K2EDTA tubes. For TCRbeta analysis, collaborator samples were shipped as frozen whole blood, as isolated PBMCs, or as DNA extracted from either sample type. Looking up the germline V gene yields CDR1 SGHVS and CDR2 FNYEAQ. For this chain, trimming is 1 base at the V end and 6 bases at the J end, and the number of junction bases without a gene match is 8. The CDR3, cysteine through phenylalanine, is 16 amino acids long. The kept DNA is CDR3 alone, 48 bases in frame from the first base. The sample consisted of peripheral blood. This TCR came from a woman aged 40 to 50 with active or convalescent COVID-19. Recombination joined TRBV7-6 with TRBJ1-2; a stretch of 10 junction bases matches TRBD1. DNA sequence: TGTGCCAGCAGCTTAGTGGGGGGACAGGGGAAGGATGGCTACACCTTC. This is translated as CASSLVGGQGKDGYTF. Here the CDR3 is joined to the reference TRBV7-6 and TRBJ1-2 genes, and the full variable domain is: GAGVSQSPRYKVTKRGQDVALRCDPISGHVSLYWYRQALGQGPEFLTYFNYEAQQDKSGLPNDRFSAERPEGSISTLTIQRTEQRDSAMYRCASSLVGGQGKDGYTFGSGTRLTVV.